This T cell receptor beta chain was sequenced for a study of regulatory T cells in long-lasting Graves disease. Study outcomes and limitations: Thyroid tissue was not studied; only peripheral blood was. Persistent-disease Graves' patients showed less TCR diversity than new cases.

Points on this clonotype: Its antigen remains unknown.

Sequencing libraries for TCR beta were prepared with iRepertoire HTBI primers and Arm-PCR of CDR3 regions. Via MiXCR, TCRdb re-called the multiplex PCR reads, giving one row per CDR3 protein. The sample yields 400,000 to 500,000 distinct CDR3 sequences, approximately 16% seen once. Time point meaning: newly diagnosed GD, antithyroid drugs for less than 3 months. RNA isolated from PBMCs was used to make the TCR library. The CDR3 runs 15 residues. Looked up from germline, CDR1 is SGHAT and CDR2 is FQDESV (reference sequence). V lost 6 bases and J lost 0; bases outside the gene matches: 4. This same sample was also part of a study on T cells in Graves' hyperthyroidism and ophthalmopathy. That study reports: Stable disease denoted Graves' hyperthyroidism without ophthalmopathy progression within 18 months. Most clonotypes that expanded in the thyroid above 0.001 also showed up in blood.

The input for sequencing was peripheral blood mononuclear cells (PBMCs), taken at new diagnosis, from a patient treated with antithyroid drugs. This sequence originates from a woman aged 35 to 49 with Graves disease. The chain couples TRBV11-1 to TRBJ2-2, with 7 nucleotides matching TRBD1. CDR3 loop: CASRHTGANTGELFF. In DNA, the CDR3 is TGTGCCAGCAGACATACAGGGGCGAACACCGGGGAGCTGTTTTTT.